This entry lists 16 T cell receptor beta chains sequenced from one sample in a study of siplizumab effects on memory and regulatory T cells. These TCRs are of unknown antigen specificity. Coculture of mixed lymphocyte reaction cells was performed at 37°C for less than seven days. The method was immunoSEQ multiplex PCR; TCRdb's version includes in-frame clones alone and lacks a portion of them. This sample has about 3,400 clones, with about three fifths found just once. The source material was CFSE-low (dividing) CD8+ T cells sorted from an allogeneic mixed lymphocyte reaction. The receptor set was obtained from a human donor in good health; the cells came from an allogeneic mixed lymphocyte reaction. Some clones in this sample may be carry-over from other donors' samples.

This clone was seen once. The chain joins TRBV29-1 to TRBJ2-7, with unresolved D. This CDR3 has 13 amino acids. The V and J ends lost 5 bases and 6 bases respectively, with 17 bases between them. Germline V gives CDR1 SQVTM, CDR2 ANQGSEA. CDR3 sequence (DNA): TGCAGCGTTCGGCCCAACCATCCGGGCGAGCAGTACTTC. Translation gives CSVRPNHPGEQYF.

This clone was seen only a few times. The chain combines TRBV9 with TRBJ1-3, with D possibly TRBD1 on 5 matching bases. The length of the CDR3 is 15 residues. CDR1 is SGDLS, CDR2 YYNGEE, per germline. Trimming left V 4 bases short and J 3 bases short, with 14 bases between. CDR3 amino acids: CASSMGEFLGNTIYF. The CDR3 bases are TGTGCCAGCAGCATGGGGGAATTTCTTGGAAACACCATATATTTT.

The chain employs TRBV13 and TRBJ2-1; D call uncertain. CDR1 and CDR2 (germline): PRHDT, FYEKMQ (reference sequence). Trimming pared 3 bases from V and 4 bases from J, leaving 4 bases between. CDR3 size: 12 residues. The CDR3 here is CASSFAYNEQFF. The CDR3 DNA reads as TGTGCCAGCAGCTTCGCTTACAATGAGCAGTTCTTC.

This CDR3 is CASATLEVSTLQETQYF. CDR3 bases: TGTGCCAGCGCCACTTTAGAGGTATCGACTTTGCAAGAGACCCAGTACTTC. The chain has TRBV18 and TRBJ2-5; D call uncertain. The V and J ends lost 8 bases and 2 bases respectively, with 24 bases between them. This CDR3 has 17 residues. In germline, CDR1 is KGHSH, CDR2 LQKENI.

The gene calls are TRBV30 and TRBJ2-7; 7 positions agree with TRBD1. V shed 6 bases, J shed 0 bases, and the junction held 2 bases outside the gene matches. The CDR3 sequence is 12 residues long. CDR1 GTSNPN and CDR2 SVGIG come from the germline V gene (reference sequence). This CDR3 reads CACWDSSYEQYF. In DNA, the CDR3 is TGTGCCTGCTGGGACAGCTCCTACGAGCAGTACTTC.

This sequence joins TRBV4-2 and TRBJ1-2, with TRBD1 identical over 9 bases. This CDR3 is built from 16 residues. Trimming took 3 bases from V and 3 from J; bases not matched to a gene: 8. The germline gives CDR1 LGHNA, CDR2 YNFKEQ. CDR3 DNA sequence: TGTGCCAGCAGCCACCTACCGGGACAGGGTGACTATGGCTACACCTTC. Translated: CASSHLPGQGDYGYTF.

Here the CDR3 DNA reads TGTGCCAGTAGTATAGATCGGGAAGACGGGTACGAGCAGTACTTC. Amino acids: CASSIDREDGYEQYF. This chain connects TRBV19 to TRBJ2-7; possibly TRBD2 for D (5 bases). From germline, CDR1 is LNHDA and CDR2 SQIVND (reference sequence). The CDR3 has 15 residues. V lost 0 bases and J 4 bases, leaving 13 bases between the germline ends.

CDR3: CASTPGQLDGYTF. CDR3 DNA: TGTGCCAGCACCCCGGGACAGTTAGATGGCTACACCTTC. The chain uses TRBV6-5 and TRBJ1-2; 7 nucleotides align to TRBD1. CDR3 size: 13 residues. Trimming at V came to 7 bases and at J to 6 bases, leaving 8 bases not matched to a gene. The germline gives CDR1 MNHEY, CDR2 SVGAGI.

This chain connects TRBV29-1 to TRBJ2-3; 9 bases match TRBD2. The V segment lost 8 bases and the J segment 6 bases; nucleotides outside the gene matches: 9. Germline V gene lookup returns CDR1 SQVTM and CDR2 ANQGSEA. This CDR3 is 13 amino acids long. CDR3 in amino acids: CSSDSGGMDTQYF. In nucleotides, the CDR3 is TGCAGCAGCGACAGCGGGGGGATGGATACGCAGTATTTT.

CDR3 loop: CASSQDGGAVGNTIYF. The CDR3 nucleotides are TGCGCCAGCAGCCAAGATGGAGGGGCCGTTGGAAACACCATATATTTT. The rearrangement joins TRBV4-1 to TRBJ1-3; the D gene is possibly TRBD1 (5 bases). The CDR3 is 16 residues long. Germline CDR1 reads MGHRA; CDR2 reads YSYEKL. Deletions cut 0 bases from V and 3 bases from J, with 12 bases between.

The chain links TRBV2 to TRBJ2-7, with 7 bases that match TRBD2. Losses at the gene ends were 4 bases for V and 7 bases for J; bases not matched to a gene: 10. The CDR3 totals 14 residues. Germline loops: CDR1 SNHLY, CDR2 FYNNEI. The CDR3, as DNA: TGTGCCAGCAGTGGGGGAGGGGCGACCCCGGAGCAGTACTTC. It yields the protein CASSGGGATPEQYF.

This clone has more than one count but fewer than ten. The chain joins TRBV4-1 to TRBJ2-6; 11 bases map to TRBD2. The J segment lost 4 bases and the V segment lost 2 bases, leaving 7 bases of the junction unmatched. Germline V gives CDR1 MGHRA, CDR2 YSYEKL. The CDR3 has 18 residues. The CDR3 region has the DNA TGCGCCAGCAGCCAAACTAGCGGGAGAGCATTGGGGGCCAACGTCCTGACTTTC. Amino acid sequence: CASSQTSGRALGANVLTF.

V is TRBV7-9 and J is TRBJ1-1; tentative D call: TRBD1 (5 bases). V shed 4 bases and J shed 1 base, with 10 bases lying between them. The CDR3 loop spans 14 amino acids. CDR1 is SEHNR and CDR2 is FQNEAQ in the germline V gene (reference sequence). CDR3 nucleotide sequence: TGTGCCAGCAGCTCCCGGGGGACGAACACTGAAGCTTTCTTT. Its protein is CASSSRGTNTEAFF.

CDR3 residues: CASSYSPGVGYEQYF. The CDR3 DNA sequence: TGTGCCAGCAGTTACTCGCCAGGCGTAGGCTACGAGCAGTACTTC. The J gene is TRBJ2-7, the V gene TRBV6-6; unclear D gene. Trimming shortened V by 0 bases and J by 3 bases, and 12 bases separated the two germline ends. The CDR3 has 15 residues. The germline V gene encodes CDR1 MNHNY and CDR2 SVGAGI (reference sequence).

The J gene is TRBJ2-3, the V gene TRBV27; 7 bases are a match to TRBD1. Trimming cost V 8 bases and J 7 bases; bases outside gene matches: 15. This CDR3 is built from 15 residues. Germline V CDR1 and CDR2: MNHEY, SMNVEV (reference sequence). CDR3 nucleotide sequence: TGTGCCAGCGCCCCCGGGACAGTCGCGGCAAATACGCAGTATTTT. Protein product: CASAPGTVAANTQYF.

The chain uses TRBV10-2 and TRBJ2-1; D is uncertain. The germline V gene encodes CDR1 WSHSY and CDR2 SAAADI. V lost 6 bases and J lost 0, with 9 bases in between. This CDR3 has 14 amino acids. CDR3 nucleotides: TGCGCCAGCAGCCCTTGGAGCTCCTACAATGAGCAGTTCTTC. As protein: CASSPWSSYNEQFF.